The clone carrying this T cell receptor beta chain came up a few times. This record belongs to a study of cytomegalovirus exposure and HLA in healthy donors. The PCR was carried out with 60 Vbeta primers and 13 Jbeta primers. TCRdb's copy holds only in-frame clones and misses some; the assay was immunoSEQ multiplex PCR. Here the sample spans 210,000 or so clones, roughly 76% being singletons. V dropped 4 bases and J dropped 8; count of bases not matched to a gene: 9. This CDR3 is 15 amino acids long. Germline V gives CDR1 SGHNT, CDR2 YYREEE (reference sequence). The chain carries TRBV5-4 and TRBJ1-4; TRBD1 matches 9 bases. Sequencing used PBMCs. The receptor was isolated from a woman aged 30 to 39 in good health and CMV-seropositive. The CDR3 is CASSRDRERFEKLFF. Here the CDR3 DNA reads TGTGCCAGCAGCCGGGACAGGGAAAGATTCGAAAAACTGTTTTTT.